The 13 T cell receptor beta chains reported below all come from one sample, sequenced in a study of blood T cell repertoires in COVID-19 (dated by TCRdb to the early 2020s). Library creation used the immunoSEQ multiplex PCR assay. Sourced from immuneACCESS, this table was stored by TCRdb with only in-frame sequences that have V and J called. A share of the clones is absent; for the studies checked, an unresolved V gene accounts for under half, and the remainder has no known explanation. The sample has about 97,000 clones on record, around nine tenths of them singletons. The top ten constitute 15% of the sample. Specimen: peripheral blood. The source is a human donor in a cohort sampled during active COVID-19.

V usage is TRBV10-2 and J usage is TRBJ1-2, with D perhaps matching TRBD1 (6 bases). CDR1 and CDR2 from the germline V gene are WSHSY and SAAADI. V was pared by 6 bases and J by 1 base, with 21 bases between. This CDR3 is built from 17 residues. CDR3 sequence (DNA): TGCGCCAGCAGCGTTAACCGGGACACAAAATATAACTATGGCTACACCTTC. Protein: CASSVNRDTKYNYGYTF.

The chain recombines TRBV19 with TRBJ1-5, with TRBD1 matching over 12 bases. The germline CDR1 and CDR2 sequences are LNHDA and SQIVND (reference sequence). The CDR3 is 16 amino acids. The trim removed 6 bases at V and 6 bases at J, leaving 9 bases unmatched. The CDR3 sequence: CASSPGGTGGIQPQHF. CDR3 in DNA: TGTGCCAGTAGCCCAGGGGGGACAGGGGGCATTCAGCCCCAGCATTTT.

The chain joins TRBV19 to TRBJ2-3, with D unclear. This CDR3 is built from 15 residues. Germline values: CDR1 LNHDA, CDR2 SQIVND (reference sequence). V was trimmed by 2 bases and J by 4 bases, leaving 13 bases between them. The CDR3 bases are TGTGCCAGTAGTATACCCCGGAGAGGCGCAGATACGCAGTATTTT. It is translated as CASSIPRRGADTQYF.

The CDR3 coding sequence is TGTGCCAGCAGTCAACAGGCTCACTCCTACGAGCAGTACTTC. It is translated as CASSQQAHSYEQYF. The chain employs TRBV5-4 and TRBJ2-7; D may be TRBD1 (5 bases). Trimming removed 5 bases from V and 0 bases from J, with 12 bases in between. From germline, CDR1 is SGHNT and CDR2 YYREEE (reference sequence). There are 14 residues in the CDR3.

In its sample, this clone was seen once. The chain links TRBV2 to TRBJ1-1, with D perhaps TRBD1 (5 bases). CDR3 length: 13 amino acids. Trimming removed 8 bases at V and 2 bases at J, with 12 bases between. The germline V gene encodes CDR1 SNHLY and CDR2 FYNNEI. CDR3 amino acids: CASGKGENTEAFF. In DNA, the CDR3 is TGTGCCAGCGGCAAAGGGGAAAACACTGAAGCTTTCTTT.

This clone was seen more than once but under ten times. The chain links TRBV27 to TRBJ2-5; unclear D gene. CDR3 length: 14 residues. Trimming took off 0 bases at V and 2 bases at J, with 7 bases between the two ends. Germline values: CDR1 MNHEY, CDR2 SMNVEV (reference sequence). The CDR3 reads CASSLSGGQETQYF. In nucleotides, the CDR3 is TGTGCCAGCAGTTTATCAGGCGGTCAAGAGACCCAGTACTTC.

V and J are TRBV6-1 and TRBJ2-3, with D perhaps TRBD2 (6 bases). V lost 3 bases, J lost 1 base, and 11 bases lay in between. The germline V gene encodes CDR1 MNHNS and CDR2 SASEGT. The CDR3 contains 15 residues. CDR3 DNA sequence: TGTGCCAGCAGTGAGGCGGGACTTCGCACAGATACGCAGTATTTT. The encoded protein is CASSEAGLRTDTQYF.

The chain employs TRBV6-2 or TRBV6-3 and TRBJ2-7; D remains ambiguous. The V and J ends lost 0 bases and 2 bases respectively, with 11 bases between them. Germline CDR1 and CDR2: MNHEY and SVGEGT. The CDR3 is 15 amino acids. The CDR3, as DNA: TGTGCCAGCAGTTACTCGAGAGCGAACCCCTACGAGCAGTACTTC. Translated, it gives CASSYSRANPYEQYF.

The rearrangement links TRBV5-1 to TRBJ2-5; D is undetermined. V gave up 0 bases and J gave up 1 base, with 7 bases separating them. CDR1 and CDR2 (germline): SGHRS, YFSETQ. The CDR3 has 14 residues. CDR3 sequence: CASSLGQRQETQYF. DNA for the CDR3: TGCGCCAGCAGCTTGGGGCAGCGCCAAGAGACCCAGTACTTC.

The chain employs TRBV5-1 and TRBJ2-1; TRBD2 is a possible D gene (6 bases). The CDR3 consists of 15 residues. Germline loops: CDR1 SGHRS, CDR2 YFSETQ. V dropped 2 bases and J dropped 8 bases, with 17 bases sitting between them. The CDR3 region has the DNA TGCGCCAGCAGCTTAAGGGCGGGATCTCCCGATGAGCAGTTCTTC. This gives the protein CASSLRAGSPDEQFF.

J is TRBJ2-4 and V is TRBV9, with 7 bases identical to TRBD1. The germline gives CDR1 SGDLS, CDR2 YYNGEE. The CDR3 is 16 residues long. V lost 0 bases, J lost 5 bases, and 8 bases stayed unmatched. The CDR3 region is CASSVEGAQGQNIQYF. The DNA of the CDR3 is TGTGCCAGCAGCGTAGAGGGGGCCCAGGGACAAAACATTCAGTACTTC.

The chain recombines TRBV19 with TRBJ2-2, with a tentative D call TRBD2 (6 bases). Trimming took 3 bases from V and 9 from J, leaving 20 bases between them. The germline CDR1 and CDR2 sequences are LNHDA and SQIVND (reference sequence). The CDR3 runs to 16 residues. The CDR3 loop is CASSISRTTFFRELFF. The CDR3 DNA sequence: TGTGCCAGTAGTATTTCCCGGACTACCTTTTTTCGGGAGCTGTTTTTT.

The rearrangement links TRBV11-2 to TRBJ1-3; tentatively, D is TRBD1 (6 bases). The CDR3 covers 16 residues. V was cut by 0 bases and J by 6 bases, with 15 bases left in between. The germline CDR1 and CDR2 sequences are SGHAT and FQNNGV. The CDR3: CASSLELGARLNTIYF. The CDR3 region has the DNA TGTGCCAGCAGCTTAGAGTTGGGGGCGCGACTAAACACCATATATTTT. The variable domain in full, with the rest retrieved from reference TRBV11-2 and TRBJ1-3, is EAGVAQSPRYKIIEKRQSVAFWCNPISGHATLYWYQQILGQGPKLLIQFQNNGVVDDSQLPKDRFSAERLKGVDSTLKIQPAKLEDSAVYLCASSLELGARLNTIYFGEGSWLTVV.